The 10 T cell receptor beta chains given below trace back to one sample, sequenced in a study of vaccination effects on CD4 cells after COVID-19. Only in-frame clones appear in the TCRdb table, and some are missing; sequencing was by immunoSEQ multiplex PCR. This repertoire shows approximately 87,000 clones, approximately 74% found once; its top ten account for more than 1.5%. Which antigens these TCRs recognize remains unknown. After expansion with viral peptide pools in the ViraFEST assay, antigen-specific CD4+ T cells were sequenced. With approximately ten days of culture completed, CD4+ T cells were isolated. The specimen comprised CD4+ T cells from PBMCs cultured with HCoV-229E spike peptides, sampled before COVID-19 vaccination. The source of these receptors is a human donor who received a COVID-19 vaccine.

The chain carries TRBV30 and TRBJ1-2; no definite D call. The CDR3 is 12 residues long. Per the germline V gene, CDR1 is GTSNPN and CDR2 is SVGIG (reference sequence). V was shortened by 0 bases and J by 3 bases, with 5 bases between the two germline ends. Here the CDR3 DNA reads TGTGCCTGGAGTGTAGTAGACTATGGCTACACCTTC. Its translation: CAWSVVDYGYTF.

The chain recombines TRBV14 with TRBJ1-4, with D possibly TRBD1 on 6 matching bases. With 5 bases removed from V and 5 bases from J, the gap between germline ends came to 9 bases. The germline V gene encodes CDR1 SGHDN and CDR2 FVKESK. This CDR3 has 13 residues. The CDR3 sequence: CASSGGLNEKLFF. CDR3 sequence (DNA): TGTGCCAGCAGCGGGGGCCTAAATGAAAAACTGTTTTTT. Variable domain in full (rest from reference TRBV14 and TRBJ1-4): EAGVTQFPSHSVIEKGQTVTLRCDPISGHDNLYWYRRVMGKEIKFLLHFVKESKQDESGMPNNRFLAERTGGTYSTLKVQPAELEDSGVYFCASSGGLNEKLFFGSGTQLSVL.

This clone was picked up a small number of times. The chain links TRBV6-6 to TRBJ1-5; no reliable D call. The germline gives CDR1 MNHNY, CDR2 SVGAGI (reference sequence). This CDR3 is 13 amino acids long. Trimming removed 5 bases from V and 5 bases from J, with 10 bases in between. The CDR3 DNA reads TGTGCCAGCAGTCCCGACACCTATCAGCCCCAGCATTTT. It codes for CASSPDTYQPQHF.

This chain joins TRBV25-1 and TRBJ2-5; D perhaps matches TRBD1 (5 bases). There are 16 residues in the CDR3. V was trimmed by 4 bases and J by 1 base, leaving 16 bases between them. Germline V CDR1 and CDR2: MGHDK, SYGVNS. The CDR3 DNA is TGTGCCAGCAGTGGATTAGGAAGTGGGGCCCAAGAGACCCAGTACTTC. Residues: CASSGLGSGAQETQYF. The complete variable domain, with remaining parts taken from reference TRBV25-1 and TRBJ2-5, reads EADIYQTPRYLVIGTGKKITLECSQTMGHDKMYWYQQDPGMELHLIHYSYGVNSTEKGDLSSESTVSRIRTEHFPLTLESARPSHTSQYLCASSGLGSGAQETQYFGPGTRLLVL.

The V and J genes are TRBV28 and TRBJ1-5, with unresolved D. The germline V gene has CDR1 MDHEN and CDR2 SYDVKM. Trimming took off 7 bases at V and 5 bases at J, with 12 bases between the two ends. The CDR3 runs 13 residues. Here the CDR3 DNA reads TGTGCCAGCATCCTTGGACGGCATCAGCCCCAGCATTTT. Translated, it gives CASILGRHQPQHF.

The chain uses TRBV7-2 and TRBJ2-3; D possibly uses TRBD1 or TRBD2 (5 bases each). The CDR3 loop spans 16 amino acids. CDR1 is SGHTA, CDR2 FQGNSA, per germline. Trimming removed 5 bases at V and 5 bases at J, with 20 bases between. The DNA of the CDR3 is TGTGCCAGCAGCCCCGCTGGGACGGGTATGGGAGATACGCAGTATTTT. Translated, it gives CASSPAGTGMGDTQYF.

This sequence joins TRBV11-3 and TRBJ2-3; D assignment may be TRBD1 or TRBD2 (5 bases each). The ends were cut back, 2 bases at V and 5 bases at J, with 11 bases in the middle. The CDR3 runs to 14 residues. Germline V gives CDR1 SGHNT, CDR2 YENEEA. CDR3 DNA sequence: TGTGCCAGCAGCTTATTGGGGGATGAAGATACGCAGTATTTT. Its translation is CASSLLGDEDTQYF.

This chain connects TRBV6-6 to TRBJ2-7; 9 nucleotides agree with TRBD2. The CDR3 totals 14 residues. Germline V gives CDR1 MNHNY, CDR2 SVGAGI (reference sequence). V gave up 4 bases and J gave up 2 bases; unmatched junction bases: 3. The CDR3 bases are TGTGCCAGCAGTTCGCTAGCGGGAACCTACGAGCAGTACGTC. Its translation: CASSSLAGTYEQYV.

This chain joins TRBV28 and TRBJ2-3; tentatively, D is TRBD1 or TRBD2 (7 bases each). The CDR3 has 18 amino acids. Germline CDR1 MDHEN, CDR2 SYDVKM. V gave up 6 bases and J gave up 2 bases, with 24 bases separating them. CDR3 in amino acids: CASSLGGFVGQVTDTQYF. The CDR3 bases are TGTGCCAGCAGCTTGGGGGGGTTTGTTGGACAGGTCACAGATACGCAGTATTTT.

The V gene is TRBV7-8, the J gene TRBJ2-7, with D perhaps TRBD1 (6 bases). The CDR3 has 12 amino acids. Germline CDR1 is SGHVS and CDR2 is FQNEAQ. With 5 bases removed from V and 8 bases from J, the gap between germline ends came to 13 bases. CDR3 DNA sequence: TGTGCCAGCAGCAGGGGGTCAGGCAAGCAGTACGTC. Protein sequence: CASSRGSGKQYV.